The 23 T cell receptor beta chains reported below all come from one sample, sequenced in a study of Graves' ophthalmopathy and Graves' hyperthyroidism. As the template, RNA transcripts were used to amplify TCR beta CDR3 regions. An opening RT-PCR round employed HTBI primers and preceded a second-round multiplex PCR. TCRdb reprocessed the multiplex PCR reads via MiXCR and lists one record per CDR3 protein. This sample has some 200,000 distinct CDR3 sequences, with just under 30% found just once. Sequencing was performed on peripheral blood. These receptors were taken from a man aged 50 to 60 with Graves' ophthalmopathy.

The CDR3 here is CAIKGGANYEQYF. The CDR3 bases are TGTGCCATCAAGGGGGGGGCGAACTACGAGCAGTACTTC. The chain is built from TRBV10-3 and TRBJ2-7, with D possibly TRBD2 on 7 matching bases. From germline, CDR1 is ENHRY and CDR2 SYGVKD. The V end was cut by 7 bases, the J end by 3 bases, with 13 bases between. CDR3 length: 13 residues.

The chain is built from TRBV6-1 and TRBJ2-5; 9 bases agree with TRBD1. The junction had 8 bases not matched to a gene; V was cut back by 4 bases and J by 5 bases. The CDR3 runs 15 residues. In germline, CDR1 is MNHNS, CDR2 SASEGT. In nucleotides, the CDR3 is TGTGCCAGCAGTGTCTCCGGGACAGGGAGGGAGACCCAGTACTTC. It encodes CASSVSGTGRETQYF.

The chain uses TRBV6-1 and TRBJ2-5; 9 bases map to TRBD2. CDR3 length: 16 residues. With 5 bases clipped from V and 5 bases from J, the junction kept 12 bases outside the gene matches. Germline V CDR1 and CDR2: MNHNS, SASEGT. This CDR3 is CASSKQERGVWETQYF. In DNA, the CDR3 is TGTGCCAGCAGTAAGCAAGAGCGGGGGGTCTGGGAGACCCAGTACTTC.

The rearrangement links TRBV20-1 to TRBJ1-5; 8 nucleotides align to TRBD1. With V trimmed by 2 bases and J by 4 bases, 4 bases remained unmatched. Germline-derived CDR1 and CDR2 are DFQATT and SNEGSKA (reference sequence). The CDR3 totals 14 residues. The CDR3 here is CSARRGTGNQPQHF. DNA of the CDR3: TGCAGTGCTAGAAGGGGGACAGGTAATCAGCCCCAGCATTTT.

This clonotype was observed many times. The chain joins TRBV27 to TRBJ2-7; 7 nucleotides agree with TRBD1. This CDR3 is 13 amino acids long. With V trimmed by 5 bases and J by 4 bases, 5 bases remained unmatched. Germline lookup yields CDR1 MNHEY and CDR2 SMNVEV (reference sequence). This chain's CDR3 is CASSRDSVYEQYF. The CDR3 DNA follows: TGTGCCAGCAGTCGGGACAGCGTTTACGAGCAGTACTTC.

This clonotype was found many times. The J gene is TRBJ2-5, the V gene TRBV6-1, with D possibly matching TRBD2 (7 bases). The V and J ends lost 5 bases and 7 bases respectively, with 26 bases between them. This CDR3 contains 17 residues. Germline CDR1 MNHNS, CDR2 SASEGT. The CDR3 DNA reads as TGTGCCAGCAGTCCCCTGGCGGTACAGGGAGGGACCCGGACCCAGTACTTC. It codes for CASSPLAVQGGTRTQYF.

In this sample, this clonotype turned up many times. V gene TRBV4-2 combines with J gene TRBJ1-1, with D possibly TRBD1 on 6 matching bases. CDR3 length: 17 residues. CDR1 is LGHNA, CDR2 YNFKEQ, per germline. V gave up 0 bases and J gave up 5 bases, with 19 bases separating them. CDR3 in DNA: TGTGCCAGCAGCCAAGATCGTTCGGGCAGGGGTGGGACTGAAGCTTTCTTT. Translation gives CASSQDRSGRGGTEAFF.

This clonotype was detected many times. This may arise from a read error, as a much more abundant clone is one base away. This is likely a read error, given that the CDR3 carries no conserved phenylalanine or tryptophan at its end. This chain links TRBV6-2 or TRBV6-3 with TRBJ1-2; the D is unclear. The CDR3 has 14 residues. In germline, CDR1 is MNHEY, CDR2 SVGEGT. Trimming left V 2 bases short and J 0 bases short, with 7 bases between. In DNA form, the CDR3 reads TGTGCCAGCAGTTACGAAGACACTAACTATGGCTACACCCTC. Translating gives CASSYEDTNYGYTL.

The chain joins TRBV28 to TRBJ2-7, with D unclear. The CDR3 is made up of 14 amino acids. Trimming took off 2 bases at V and 2 bases at J, with 10 bases between the two ends. Germline V gene data show CDR1 as MDHEN and CDR2 as SYDVKM. The CDR3 sequence is CASSLPARAYEQYF. CDR3 in DNA: TGTGCCAGCAGTTTACCTGCCAGAGCCTACGAGCAGTACTTC.

This clonotype has at least ten counts. The genes are TRBV11-2 and TRBJ2-4; 9 bases agree with TRBD2. Germline V lookup: CDR1 SGHAT, CDR2 FQNNGV. This CDR3 is 16 amino acids long. After removal of 3 bases from V and 0 bases from J, the junction contained 3 bases not matched to a gene. CDR3 in amino acids: CASSFTSGLAKNIQYF. Written as DNA, the CDR3 is TGTGCCAGCAGCTTTACTAGCGGGCTAGCCAAAAACATTCAGTACTTC.

Ten or more counts support this clonotype. The V gene is TRBV11-2, the J gene TRBJ1-1, with D unclear. The V end lost 1 base, the J end lost 4 bases, and 7 bases lay between the germline ends. Germline V gene sequence: CDR1 SGHAT, CDR2 FQNNGV. The CDR3 totals 13 residues. DNA of the CDR3: TGTGCCAGCAGCTTAGGAGCCCCCACTGAAGCTTTCTTT. Protein sequence: CASSLGAPTEAFF.

This clonotype has at least ten counts. V is TRBV29-1 and J is TRBJ2-7; D call uncertain. Trimming left V 4 bases short and J 1 base short, with 11 bases between. CDR1 SQVTM and CDR2 ANQGSEA come from the germline V gene. The CDR3 loop spans 13 amino acids. CDR3 nucleotide sequence: TGCAGCGTTGCGACCAGGTTGTCCTACGAGCAGTACTTC. Its translation: CSVATRLSYEQYF.

This clonotype was seen just once. The gene calls are TRBV28 and TRBJ1-2; D gene ambiguous. Germline CDR1 and CDR2: MDHEN and SYDVKM. Between the trimmed V and J ends, which lost 2 bases and 2 bases, there was a span of 6 bases. The length of the CDR3 is 13 residues. The CDR3: CASSLNFNYGYTF. Here the CDR3 DNA reads TGTGCCAGCAGTTTAAACTTCAACTATGGCTACACCTTC.

This chain uses TRBV12-3 or TRBV12-4 with TRBJ2-7; 8 bases agree with TRBD1. V shed 1 base and J 4 bases; nucleotides not matched to a gene: 9. The CDR3 sequence is 16 residues long. This chain's CDR3 is CASSLGGQVEIYEQYF. CDR3 in DNA: TGTGCCAGCAGTTTAGGGGGACAGGTTGAGATTTACGAGCAGTACTTC.

The sample holds many counts of this clonotype. The chain uses TRBV19 and TRBJ2-2; 7 positions match TRBD1. The V and J ends lost 4 bases and 3 bases, in that order; junction bases with no gene match: 14. Germline assignment: CDR1 LNHDA and CDR2 SQIVND (reference sequence). The CDR3 runs 18 residues. The CDR3 is CASSKFWLGTEDTGELFF. The DNA of the CDR3 is TGTGCCAGTAGTAAATTTTGGCTGGGGACAGAGGACACCGGGGAGCTGTTTTTT.

V is TRBV28 and J is TRBJ1-2; perhaps TRBD1 as D (6 bases). The CDR3 is 15 amino acids. Germline CDR1 and CDR2: MDHEN and SYDVKM. Trimming left V 5 bases short and J 6 bases short, with 19 bases between. As DNA, the CDR3 is TGTGCCAGCAGTCCCCCGGCACAGGGCTTGCATGGCTACACCTTC. It is translated as CASSPPAQGLHGYTF.

This clonotype showed up many times. The chain recombines TRBV28 with TRBJ1-3; 10 bases match TRBD1. Germline loops: CDR1 MDHEN, CDR2 SYDVKM. V lost 4 bases, J lost 1 base, and 4 bases stayed unmatched. The CDR3 consists of 16 residues. The CDR3, as DNA: TGTGCCAGCAGTTCGCCGGGACAGGGGTCTGGAAACACCATATATTTT. Translated: CASSSPGQGSGNTIYF.

J is TRBJ2-5 and V is TRBV29-1; 11 bases line up with TRBD2. The length of the CDR3 is 14 residues. The junction had 11 bases not matched to a gene; V was cut back by 7 bases and J by 7 bases. Looked up from germline, CDR1 is SQVTM and CDR2 is ANQGSEA. CDR3 nucleotide sequence: TGCAGCGGGGATAGCGGGAGGGGGGGGGCGACCCAGTACTTC. This codes for CSGDSGRGGATQYF. Filled out from reference TRBV29-1 and TRBJ2-5, the complete variable domain reads SAVISQKPSRDICQRGTSLTIQCQVDSQVTMMFWYRQQPGQSLTLIATANQGSEATYESGFVIDKFPISRPNLTFSTLTVSNMSPEDSSIYLCSGDSGRGGATQYFGPGTRLLVL.

The gene calls are TRBV10-3 and TRBJ1-5, with a weak D call TRBD1 (6 bases). V gave up 4 bases and J gave up 3 bases, with 10 bases separating them. This CDR3 is built from 14 residues. Germline CDR1 ENHRY, CDR2 SYGVKD. CDR3 in DNA: TGTGCCATCAGTGCGGGGGGCGACAATCAGCCCCAGCATTTT. It specifies CAISAGGDNQPQHF.

The chain employs TRBV28 and TRBJ2-7; TRBD1 agrees at 7 bases. CDR3 length equals 15 residues. V lost 6 bases, J lost 5 bases, and 13 bases stayed unmatched. Germline V CDR1 and CDR2: MDHEN, SYDVKM. CDR3 DNA sequence: TGTGCCAGCAGCTTGAGGGACAGAGTCATGGACGAGCAGTACTTC. Protein: CASSLRDRVMDEQYF.

At least ten counts were recorded for this clonotype. The chain couples TRBV11-2 to TRBJ2-2; perhaps D is TRBD1 or TRBD2 (5 bases each). Germline loops: CDR1 SGHAT, CDR2 FQNNGV. The CDR3 loop spans 16 amino acids. V was cut by 3 bases and J by 3 bases, with 14 bases left in between. The CDR3 DNA reads as TGTGCCAGCAGCTTGCTCGGGGCAATGGACACCGGGGAGCTGTTTTTT. Its protein product is CASSLLGAMDTGELFF.

This clonotype occurred a few times. The chain combines TRBV18 with TRBJ1-5; D is ambiguous. The CDR3 contains 18 residues. The V end lost 2 bases, the J end lost 0 bases, and 17 bases lay between the germline ends. CDR1 is KGHSH, CDR2 LQKENI, per germline. CDR3 coding DNA: TGTGCCAGCTCACCAAGGGCCGCAGGCGGTTATAGCAATCAGCCCCAGCATTTT. Translating gives CASSPRAAGGYSNQPQHF. Full variable domain (rest looked up from reference TRBV18 and TRBJ1-5): NAGVMQNPRHLVRRRGQEARLRCSPMKGHSHVYWYRQLPEEGLKFMVYLQKENIIDESGMPKERFSAEFPKEGPSILRIQQVVRGDSAAYFCASSPRAAGGYSNQPQHFGDGTRLSIL.

In this sample, this clonotype turned up many times. The rearrangement joins TRBV29-1 to TRBJ1-3; TRBD1 aligns across 7 bases. This CDR3 has 12 amino acids. The V gene's germline CDR1 is SQVTM and CDR2 ANQGSEA. The J segment lost 4 bases and the V segment lost 7 bases, leaving 4 bases of the junction unmatched. The CDR3 bases are TGCAGCGGCGGACAGGTCGGAAACACCATATATTTT. This sequence encodes CSGGQVGNTIYF.